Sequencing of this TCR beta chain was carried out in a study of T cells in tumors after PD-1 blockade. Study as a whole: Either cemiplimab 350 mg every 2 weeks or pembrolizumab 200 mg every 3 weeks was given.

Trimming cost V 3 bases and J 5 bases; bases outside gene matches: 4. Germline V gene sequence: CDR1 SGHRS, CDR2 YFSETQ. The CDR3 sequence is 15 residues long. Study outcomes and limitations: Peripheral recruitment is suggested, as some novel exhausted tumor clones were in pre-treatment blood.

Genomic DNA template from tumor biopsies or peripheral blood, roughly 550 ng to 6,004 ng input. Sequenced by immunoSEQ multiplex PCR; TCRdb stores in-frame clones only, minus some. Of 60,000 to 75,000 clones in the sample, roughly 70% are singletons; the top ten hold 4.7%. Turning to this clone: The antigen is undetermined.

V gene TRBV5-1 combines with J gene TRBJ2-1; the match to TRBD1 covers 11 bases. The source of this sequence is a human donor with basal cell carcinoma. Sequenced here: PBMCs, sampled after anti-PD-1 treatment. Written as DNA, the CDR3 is TGCGCCAGCAGCTCCGGGACAGGGGGAAACAATGAGCAGTTCTTC. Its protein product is CASSSGTGGNNEQFF.